Listed below are T cell receptor beta chains from one sample, sequenced in a study of T-cell memory formation after mild COVID-19. TCRdb redid the calling of the 5' RACE reads with MiXCR, one entry per CDR3 protein. Of roughly 300,000 distinct CDR3 sequences in the sample, roughly 8% are singletons; the top ten hold 20% to 25%. The sample consisted of PBMCs or a T cell subset sorted from them (not recorded which). The receptor set was obtained from a man aged 18 to 30 who had mild COVID-19 (a few samples of this study predate the infection). Cell type and time point are not known. The CDR3 runs from the conserved cysteine through the conserved F or W. A D gene is named only where the DNA matches it firmly. Rows give clone size only sometimes, using once, few, many, or a class for an expanded clone.

cdr3_aa cdr3_nt j_call v_call d_call clone_size
CASTRDRRSYNSPLHF TGCGCCAGCACCCGGGACCGCCGCTCCTATAATTCACCCCTCCACTTT TRBJ1-6 TRBV5-1 - few
CSAAGGRGLEAFF TGCAGTGCTGCCGGGGGGCGAGGCCTGGAAGCTTTCTTT TRBJ1-1 TRBV20-1 - few
CASSLRGWINNEQFF TGCGCCAGCAGCCTCCGGGGGTGGATTAACAATGAGCAGTTCTTC TRBJ2-1 TRBV5-1 - -
CASSGDGMNINEQFF TGTGCCAGCAGCGGGGACGGGATGAATATCAATGAGCAGTTCTTC TRBJ2-1 TRBV5-5 - few
CASSLEGRLAGGNTQYF TGTGCCAGCAGCTTAGAGGGGAGACTAGCGGGGGGAAATACGCAGTATTTT TRBJ2-3 TRBV7-6 TRBD2 few
CASSQDWDSGTETQYF TGCGCCAGCAGCCAAGACTGGGACAGTGGTACAGAGACCCAGTACTTC TRBJ2-5 TRBV4-3 TRBD1 few
CASSLGTLEDTGELFF TGTGCCAGCAGCTTAGGGACACTCGAAGACACCGGGGAGCTGTTTTTT TRBJ2-2 TRBV13 - many
CASSLDRDGTEAFF TGTGCCAGCAGCTTGGACAGGGACGGGACTGAAGCTTTCTTT TRBJ1-1 TRBV7-9 TRBD1 few
CASTLDRGYTEAFF TGTGCCAGCACCTTGGACAGGGGCTACACTGAAGCTTTCTTT TRBJ1-1 TRBV12-3/TRBV12-4 TRBD1 -
CSAGRTGNEQFF TGCAGTGCTGGTAGAACTGGGAATGAGCAGTTCTTC TRBJ2-1 TRBV20-1 - many
CASSPPGRRGEQYF TGCGCCAGCAGCCCTCCGGGACGCCGGGGAGAGCAGTACTTC TRBJ2-7 TRBV4-3 - many
CASSYSAGEQLSGANVLTF TGTGCCAGCAGTTACTCCGCGGGGGAACAACTCTCTGGGGCCAACGTCCTGACTTTC TRBJ2-6 TRBV6-6 TRBD2 few
CSAGGDAFLLHF TGCAGTGCTGGGGGTGACGCGTTTCTCCTCCACTTT TRBJ1-6 TRBV20-1 - few
CASSAVYNEQFF TGTGCCAGCAGCGCCGTCTACAATGAGCAGTTCTTC TRBJ2-1 TRBV11-2 - few
CASSLASTYEQYF TGTGCCAGCAGCTTGGCTTCCACCTACGAGCAGTACTTC TRBJ2-7 TRBV5-5 - -
CASSQGAKTEAFF TGTGCCAGCAGCCAGGGGGCTAAGACTGAAGCTTTCTTT TRBJ1-1 TRBV5-6 TRBD1 few
CASSYSKWDRGQGTGELFF TGTGCCAGCAGTTACTCGAAATGGGACAGGGGGCAAGGCACCGGGGAGCTGTTTTTT TRBJ2-2 TRBV6-2/TRBV6-3 TRBD1 few
CASSPDSREFYGYTF TGTGCCAGCAGCCCGGACTCCAGGGAGTTCTATGGCTACACCTTC TRBJ1-2 TRBV6-4 - -
CASNRQNTGELFF TGTGCCAGTAACAGGCAGAACACCGGGGAGCTGTTTTTT TRBJ2-2 TRBV19 - -
CASSVQGNSHTEAFF TGTGCCAGCAGCGTGCAGGGGAACTCCCACACTGAAGCTTTCTTT TRBJ1-1 TRBV9 - many
CASVRGASGGPNEQFF TGTGCCAGCGTAAGGGGTGCTAGCGGGGGGCCCAATGAGCAGTTCTTC TRBJ2-1 TRBV27 TRBD2 many
CASSLDHADTQYF TGCGCCAGCAGCTTGGATCATGCAGATACGCAGTATTTT TRBJ2-3 TRBV5-1 - many